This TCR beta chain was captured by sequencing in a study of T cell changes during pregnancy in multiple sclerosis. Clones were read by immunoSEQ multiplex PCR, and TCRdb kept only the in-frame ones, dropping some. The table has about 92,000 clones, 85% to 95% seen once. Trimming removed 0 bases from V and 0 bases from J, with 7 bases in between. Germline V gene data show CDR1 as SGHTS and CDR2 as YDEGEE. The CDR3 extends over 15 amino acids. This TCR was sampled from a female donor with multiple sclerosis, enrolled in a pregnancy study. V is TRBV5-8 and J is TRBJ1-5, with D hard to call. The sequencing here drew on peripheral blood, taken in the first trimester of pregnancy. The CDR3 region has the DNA TGTGCCAGCAGCTTGGCCGGAGATAGCAATCAGCCCCAGCATTTT. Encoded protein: CASSLAGDSNQPQHF.